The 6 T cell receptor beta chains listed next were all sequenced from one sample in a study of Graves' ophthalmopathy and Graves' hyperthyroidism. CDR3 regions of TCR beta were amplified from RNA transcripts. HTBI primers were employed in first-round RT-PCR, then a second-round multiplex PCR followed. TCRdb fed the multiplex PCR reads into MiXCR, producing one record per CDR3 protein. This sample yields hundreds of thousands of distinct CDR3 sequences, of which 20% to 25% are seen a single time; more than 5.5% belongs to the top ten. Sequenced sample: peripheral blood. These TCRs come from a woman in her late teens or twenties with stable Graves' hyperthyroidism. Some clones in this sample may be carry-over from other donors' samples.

The DNA of the CDR3 is TGTGCCAGCAGCCAAGAACGGGTGACCCAGTACTTC. Amino acid sequence: CASSQERVTQYF. The chain employs TRBV14 and TRBJ2-5; D gene ambiguous. CDR1 is SGHDN and CDR2 is FVKESK in the germline V gene. The CDR3 length is 12 residues. V shed 0 bases and J shed 7 bases, with 6 bases lying between them.

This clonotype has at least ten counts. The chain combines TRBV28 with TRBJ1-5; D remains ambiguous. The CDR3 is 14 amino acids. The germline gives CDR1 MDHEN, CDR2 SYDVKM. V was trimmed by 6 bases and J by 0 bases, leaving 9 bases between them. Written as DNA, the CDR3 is TGTGCCAGCAGATACTCGTCTAGCAATCAGCCCCAGCATTTT. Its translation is CASRYSSSNQPQHF.

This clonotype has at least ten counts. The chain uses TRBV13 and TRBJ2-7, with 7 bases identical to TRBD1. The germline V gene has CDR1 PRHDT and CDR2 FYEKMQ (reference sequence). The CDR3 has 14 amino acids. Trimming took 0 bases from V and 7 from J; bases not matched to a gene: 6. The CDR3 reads CASSLGQGLKEQYF. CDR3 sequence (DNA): TGTGCCAGCAGCTTAGGACAGGGGCTGAAGGAGCAGTACTTC.

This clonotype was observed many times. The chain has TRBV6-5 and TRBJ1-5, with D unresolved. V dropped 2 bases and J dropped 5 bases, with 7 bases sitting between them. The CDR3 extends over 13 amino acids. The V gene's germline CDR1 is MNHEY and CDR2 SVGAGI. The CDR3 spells CASSYGGYQPQHF. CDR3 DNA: TGTGCCAGCAGTTACGGAGGGTATCAGCCCCAGCATTTT.

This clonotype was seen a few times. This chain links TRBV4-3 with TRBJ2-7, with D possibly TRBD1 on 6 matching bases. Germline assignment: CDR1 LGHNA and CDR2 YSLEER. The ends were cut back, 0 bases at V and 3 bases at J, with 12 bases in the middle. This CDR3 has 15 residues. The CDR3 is CASSQDIQGNYEQYF. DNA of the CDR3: TGCGCCAGCAGCCAAGATATCCAGGGGAACTACGAGCAGTACTTC.

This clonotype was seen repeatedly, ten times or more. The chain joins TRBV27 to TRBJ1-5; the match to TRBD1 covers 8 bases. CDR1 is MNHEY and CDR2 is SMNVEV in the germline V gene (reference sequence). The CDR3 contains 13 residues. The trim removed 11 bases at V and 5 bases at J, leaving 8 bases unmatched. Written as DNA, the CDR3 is TGTGCCTCCTCGGACAGGGAGCATCAGCCCCAGCATTTT. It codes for CASSDREHQPQHF.